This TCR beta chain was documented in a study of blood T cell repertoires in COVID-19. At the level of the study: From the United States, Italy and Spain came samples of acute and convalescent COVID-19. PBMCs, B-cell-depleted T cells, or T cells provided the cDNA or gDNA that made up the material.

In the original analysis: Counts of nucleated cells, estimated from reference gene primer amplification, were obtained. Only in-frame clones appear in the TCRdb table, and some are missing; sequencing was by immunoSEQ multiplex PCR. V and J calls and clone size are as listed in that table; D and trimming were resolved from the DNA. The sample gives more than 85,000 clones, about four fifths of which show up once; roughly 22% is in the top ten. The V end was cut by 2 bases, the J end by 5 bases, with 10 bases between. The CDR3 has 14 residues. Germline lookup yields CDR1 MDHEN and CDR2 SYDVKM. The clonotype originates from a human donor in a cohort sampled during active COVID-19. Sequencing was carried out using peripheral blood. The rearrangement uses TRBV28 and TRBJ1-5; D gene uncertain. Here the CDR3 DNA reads TGTGCCAGCAGTTTAGGGTGGGGAGATCAGCCCCAGCATTTT. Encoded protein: CASSLGWGDQPQHF.